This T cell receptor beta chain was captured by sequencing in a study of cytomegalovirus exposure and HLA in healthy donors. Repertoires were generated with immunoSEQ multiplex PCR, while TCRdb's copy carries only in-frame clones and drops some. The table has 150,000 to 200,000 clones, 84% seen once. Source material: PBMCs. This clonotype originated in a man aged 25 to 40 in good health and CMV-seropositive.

DNA for the CDR3: TGTGCCAGTAGTACCGGGGGGGCATTTACAATAAGGACTTCACCCCTCCACTTT. It specifies CASSTGGAFTIRTSPLHF. The rearrangement links TRBV19 to TRBJ1-6; a possible D gene is TRBD1 (6 bases). CDR3 size: 18 residues. CDR1 and CDR2 (germline): LNHDA, SQIVND (reference sequence). V was shortened by 4 bases and J by 9 bases, with 25 bases between the two germline ends. Full variable domain (missing parts from reference TRBV19 and TRBJ1-6): DGGITQSPKYLFRKEGQNVTLSCEQNLNHDAMYWYRQDPGQGLRLIYYSQIVNDFQKGDIAEGYSVSREKKESFPLTVTSAQKNPTAFYLCASSTGGAFTIRTSPLHFGNGTRLTVT.